Below are 30 T cell receptor beta chains sequenced from a single sample in a study of T cells in Graves' hyperthyroidism and ophthalmopathy. RNA transcripts gave rise to amplified TCR beta CDR3 regions. HTBI primers drove first-round RT-PCR of the TCR CDR3. TCRdb passed the multiplex PCR reads through MiXCR, listing each CDR3 protein once. The data contain 500,000 to 800,000 distinct CDR3 sequences, about 15% of them seen just once; the ten biggest clones take up roughly an eighth. The sample comprised blood. The origin of the receptors is a woman between 45 and 65 years old with Graves' ophthalmopathy.

Many counts were recorded for this clonotype. The V call is TRBV7-2, the J call TRBJ1-1; unclear D gene. The CDR3 has 12 residues. Trimming left V 8 bases short and J 4 bases short, with 11 bases between. Germline CDR1 reads SGHTA; CDR2 reads FQGNSA. The CDR3 reads CASSGRATEAFF. CDR3 DNA: TGTGCCAGCTCGGGAAGGGCCACTGAAGCTTTCTTT.

This clonotype was seen a handful of times. The rearrangement joins TRBV9 to TRBJ2-2; D is undetermined. The length of the CDR3 is 13 residues. The V gene's germline CDR1 is SGDLS and CDR2 YYNGEE. Between the trimmed V and J ends, which lost 3 bases and 7 bases, there was a span of 10 bases. The CDR3 loop reads CASSDSEGGELFF. In DNA, the CDR3 is TGTGCCAGCAGCGATTCCGAAGGCGGGGAGCTGTTTTTT.

A few counts support this clonotype. The J gene is TRBJ2-7, the V gene TRBV5-1, with 8 bases fitting TRBD2. The length of the CDR3 is 15 residues. V shed 1 base and J 3 bases; nucleotides not matched to a gene: 6. The germline V gene encodes CDR1 SGHRS and CDR2 YFSETQ. CDR3 in amino acids: CASSLSLAGNYEQYF. In DNA form, the CDR3 reads TGCGCCAGCAGCTTGAGTCTAGCGGGTAACTACGAGCAGTACTTC.

In its sample, this clonotype was seen many times. CDR3 region: CASSLLTSGSPYNEQFF. CDR3 in DNA: TGTGCCAGCAGCTTACTGACTAGCGGGAGCCCCTACAATGAGCAGTTCTTC. The V gene is TRBV7-9, the J gene TRBJ2-1, with 12 bases that match TRBD2. This CDR3 is built from 17 residues. V shed 2 bases, J shed 2 bases, and the junction held 4 bases outside the gene matches. In germline, CDR1 is SEHNR, CDR2 FQNEAQ (reference sequence).

In its sample, this clonotype was seen many times. The V and J genes are TRBV6-2 or TRBV6-3 and TRBJ2-1, with 7 bases identical to TRBD2. CDR1 is MNHEY and CDR2 is SVGEGT in the germline V gene. V lost 0 bases, J lost 8 bases, and 7 bases stayed unmatched. The CDR3 runs to 15 residues. DNA for the CDR3: TGTGCCAGCAGTTACTCGGGCGGGAGTGTCTATGAGCAGTTCTTC. It specifies CASSYSGGSVYEQFF.

For this clonotype: With a much larger clone just one base away, this may be a read error. In DNA, the CDR3 is TGTGCCAATAGCCCACAGGGCTTCCCCTCCTACGAGCAGTACTTC. It translates to CANSPQGFPSYEQYF. This chain joins TRBV19 and TRBJ2-7; TRBD1 is a possible D gene (6 bases). This CDR3 has 15 amino acids. Germline loops: CDR1 LNHDA, CDR2 SQIVND (reference sequence). V was clipped by 10 bases and J by 0 bases, with 19 bases between them.

This rearrangement joins TRBV16 to TRBJ2-7; D gene ambiguous. Germline-derived CDR1 and CDR2 are KGHSY and FQNENV. With 1 base removed from V and 4 bases from J, the gap between germline ends came to 8 bases. The CDR3 loop spans 13 amino acids. The CDR3 region is CASSQFEDYEQYF. CDR3 bases: TGTGCCAGCAGCCAATTCGAGGATTACGAGCAGTACTTC.

The chain links TRBV27 to TRBJ2-3; D might be TRBD1 (5 bases). With 3 bases removed from V and 3 bases from J, the gap between germline ends came to 13 bases. This CDR3 region has 15 residues. The germline V gene encodes CDR1 MNHEY and CDR2 SMNVEV (reference sequence). The CDR3 reads CASSFGPKGTDTQYF. The CDR3 bases are TGTGCCAGCAGTTTTGGTCCCAAGGGGACAGATACGCAGTATTTT.

The table lists this clonotype with many counts. This sequence joins TRBV27 and TRBJ2-5, with D possibly TRBD2 on 5 matching bases. The CDR3 is 16 amino acids. V was cut by 6 bases and J by 0 bases, with 17 bases left in between. CDR1 is MNHEY, CDR2 SMNVEV, per germline (reference sequence). The CDR3 region has the DNA TGTGCCAGCAGCGATTCGCGGCGGGTTTACCAAGAGACCCAGTACTTC. Translation: CASSDSRRVYQETQYF.

Ten or more counts support this clonotype. This chain joins TRBV2 and TRBJ2-1; TRBD2 aligns across 13 bases. Germline V lookup: CDR1 SNHLY, CDR2 FYNNEI. The CDR3 runs to 14 residues. J was trimmed by 8 bases and V by 7 bases; bases with no gene match: 5. The CDR3 here is CASIGTSGKDEQFF. CDR3 sequence (DNA): TGTGCCAGCATAGGGACTAGCGGGAAGGATGAGCAGTTCTTC. The full variable domain, rest sourced from reference TRBV2 and TRBJ2-1, is EPEVTQTPSHQVTQMGQEVILRCVPISNHLYFYWYRQILGQKVEFLVSFYNNEISEKSEIFDDQFSVERPDGSNFTLKIRSTKLEDSAMYFCASIGTSGKDEQFFGPGTRLTVL.

This clonotype was seen repeatedly, ten times or more. The rearrangement joins TRBV11-2 to TRBJ2-1; 8 nucleotides align to TRBD1. Germline CDR1 is SGHAT and CDR2 is FQNNGV. The trim removed 1 base at V and 6 bases at J, leaving 11 bases unmatched. The CDR3 loop spans 17 amino acids. In nucleotides, the CDR3 is TGTGCCAGCAGCTTAGTGTCTGTCCGGGACAGGTCCAATGAGCAGTTCTTC. Its translation is CASSLVSVRDRSNEQFF.

This clonotype occurred many times. The chain uses TRBV24-1 and TRBJ2-3; D possibly uses TRBD1 or TRBD2 (5 bases each). Germline lookup yields CDR1 KGHDR and CDR2 SFDVKD. Trimming stripped 9 bases from V and 4 bases from J, with 7 bases between. CDR3 size: 11 residues. The CDR3 bases are TGTGCCACCGGGACCCCAGATACGCAGTATTTT. It encodes CATGTPDTQYF.

This clonotype was detected many times. The chain's CDR3 is CASSSHLYEQYF. CDR3 bases: TGTGCCAGCTCATCGCACCTTTACGAGCAGTACTTC. The rearrangement joins TRBV18 to TRBJ2-7, with no clear D. CDR3 length: 12 residues. V shed 5 bases and J shed 4 bases, with 9 bases lying between them. CDR1 and CDR2 from the germline V gene are KGHSH and LQKENI.

There are a few counts of this clonotype. V and J are TRBV19 and TRBJ1-3, with D possibly TRBD1 on 5 matching bases. V was shortened by 6 bases and J by 2 bases, with 20 bases between the two germline ends. CDR1 and CDR2 (germline): LNHDA, SQIVND (reference sequence). The CDR3 length is 17 residues. Here the CDR3 reads CASSPRGYELTGNTIYF. CDR3 bases: TGTGCCAGTAGCCCGCGGGGCTACGAACTAACTGGAAACACCATATATTTT.

Concerning this clonotype: Sequence at one end of the junction differs from germline and may be a read error. The chain has TRBV7-7 and TRBJ1-4; possible D gene TRBD1, 5 bases. The CDR3 runs 15 residues. Germline V gene sequence: CDR1 SSHAT, CDR2 FNYEAQ (reference sequence). The CDR3: CASSLDATAGEKLFF. DNA of the CDR3: TGTGCTAGCAGCTTAGATGCGACAGCCGGTGAAAAACTGTTTTTT. The full variable domain, with the rest looked up from reference TRBV7-7 and TRBJ1-4, is GAGVSQSPRYKVTKRGQDVTLRCDPISSHATLYWYQQALGQGPEFLTYFNYEAQPDKSGLPSDRFSAERPEGSISTLTIQRTEQRDSAMYRCASSLDATAGEKLFFGSGTQLSVL.

This clonotype was picked up many times. This chain joins TRBV20-1 and TRBJ1-3; 7 nucleotides line up with TRBD1. CDR3 length: 12 amino acids. Losses at the gene ends were 7 bases for V and 3 bases for J; bases not matched to a gene: 3. Germline V lookup: CDR1 DFQATT, CDR2 SNEGSKA (reference sequence). CDR3 in DNA: TGCAGTGTGGGGACAGATGGAAACACCATATATTTT. Translating gives CSVGTDGNTIYF.

This clonotype showed up many times. The chain recombines TRBV20-1 with TRBJ2-1, with 15 bases fitting TRBD2. The germline V gene encodes CDR1 DFQATT and CDR2 SNEGSKA (reference sequence). The CDR3 runs 17 residues. V was pared by 0 bases and J by 8 bases, with 8 bases of the junction left unmatched. The CDR3 loop reads CSAREGEGLAGGHEQFF. Here the CDR3 DNA reads TGCAGTGCTAGAGAGGGGGAGGGACTAGCGGGGGGTCATGAGCAGTTCTTC.

The rearrangement links TRBV4-3 to TRBJ2-3; D uncertain. V was pared by 0 bases and J by 4 bases, with 8 bases between. The germline V gene encodes CDR1 LGHNA and CDR2 YSLEER. The CDR3 loop spans 14 amino acids. CDR3 protein: CASSQELSADTQYF. CDR3 coding DNA: TGCGCCAGCAGCCAAGAGTTGTCCGCAGATACGCAGTATTTT.

The rearrangement links TRBV6-9 to TRBJ1-4, with a tentative D call TRBD1 (5 bases). Trimming took 2 bases from V and 0 from J, leaving 7 bases between them. Germline V gives CDR1 MNHGY, CDR2 SVAAGI. The CDR3 covers 15 residues. The CDR3 region is CASSYRDSTNEKLFF. The DNA of the CDR3 is TGTGCCAGCAGTTATCGGGACTCAACTAATGAAAAACTGTTTTTT.

In this sample, this clonotype turned up many times. The rearrangement joins TRBV7-3 to TRBJ2-1, with 9 bases matching TRBD1. The CDR3 contains 15 residues. From germline, CDR1 is SGHTA and CDR2 FQGTGA. With 1 base clipped from V and 5 bases from J, the junction kept 3 bases outside the gene matches. The CDR3 nucleotides read TGTGCCAGCAGCTTAAACAGGGGGCGGAACAATGAGCAGTTCTTC. Translating it yields CASSLNRGRNNEQFF.

This clonotype was recorded many times. The rearrangement joins TRBV7-2 to TRBJ2-3, with D uncertain. The germline V gene has CDR1 SGHTA and CDR2 FQGNSA. CDR3 length equals 13 residues. Deletions cut 3 bases from V and 0 bases from J, with 4 bases between. CDR3 nucleotides: TGTGCCAGCAGCTTCTGGAGCACAGATACGCAGTATTTT. It encodes CASSFWSTDTQYF.

This clonotype was counted a few times. This chain joins TRBV19 and TRBJ1-6; D is uncertain. V was trimmed by 5 bases and J by 0 bases, leaving 14 bases between them. Germline V CDR1 and CDR2: LNHDA, SQIVND (reference sequence). This CDR3 is 17 amino acids long. CDR3: CASSPRGASSYNSPLHF. CDR3 sequence (DNA): TGTGCCAGTAGTCCGCGGGGTGCCAGCTCCTATAATTCACCCCTCCACTTT.

CDR3: CSARNARTVDQPQHF. Written as DNA, the CDR3 is TGCAGTGCTAGAAATGCCAGGACGGTAGATCAGCCCCAGCATTTT. The V and J genes are TRBV20-1 and TRBJ1-5, with D unclear. This CDR3 is built from 15 residues. Germline V gives CDR1 DFQATT, CDR2 SNEGSKA (reference sequence). V dropped 2 bases and J dropped 5 bases, with 16 bases sitting between them.

This chain links TRBV28 with TRBJ1-4; the D gene is possibly TRBD1 (6 bases). V lost 5 bases and J lost 7, with 11 bases in between. The CDR3 is 13 residues long. From germline, CDR1 is MDHEN and CDR2 SYDVKM. The CDR3, as DNA: TGTGCCAGCAGTGACGGGGGCGGTGAAAAACTGTTTTTT. It specifies CASSDGGGEKLFF.

This clonotype was counted only a few times. The rearrangement uses TRBV5-4 and TRBJ2-1, with D possibly called TRBD1 or TRBD2 (6 bases each). CDR1 and CDR2 from the germline V gene are SGHNT and YYREEE (reference sequence). CDR3 size: 15 residues. The ends were cut back, 0 bases at V and 7 bases at J, with 14 bases in the middle. CDR3 region: CASSLGGGSWNEQFF. The CDR3 bases are TGTGCCAGCAGCTTGGGAGGGGGGAGTTGGAATGAGCAGTTCTTC.

The chain is built from TRBV4-3 and TRBJ2-3, with 11 bases matching TRBD2. Germline V gives CDR1 LGHNA, CDR2 YSLEER. J gave up 5 bases and V 1 base, and 5 bases lay outside the gene matches. The CDR3 contains 16 residues. The CDR3 is CASSQGLAGGGDTQYF. The CDR3 region has the DNA TGCGCCAGCAGCCAAGGGTTAGCGGGAGGGGGAGATACGCAGTATTTT.

The chain combines TRBV25-1 with TRBJ2-2; D ambiguous. CDR3 length equals 13 residues. Between the trimmed V and J ends, which lost 2 bases and 7 bases, there was a span of 8 bases. Germline V gene data show CDR1 as MGHDK and CDR2 as SYGVNS. The CDR3 reads CASSENFGGELFF. The CDR3 coding sequence is TGTGCCAGCAGTGAAAATTTTGGCGGGGAGCTGTTTTTT.

In its sample, this clonotype was seen a few times. V gene TRBV12-3 or TRBV12-4 combines with J gene TRBJ2-6; D unresolved. CDR3 length: 19 amino acids. Trimming cost V 2 bases and J 0 bases, with 17 bases left between them. The CDR3 nucleotides are TGTGCCAGCAGTTTATCCCGGTGGGCGAAACTCTCTGGGGCCAACGTCCTGACTTTC. Translated, it gives CASSLSRWAKLSGANVLTF.

This clonotype was seen repeatedly, ten times or more. The rearrangement links TRBV27 to TRBJ2-1; TRBD2 matches at 14 bases. J gave up 6 bases and V 10 bases, and 14 bases lay outside the gene matches. The CDR3 contains 17 residues. Per the germline V gene, CDR1 is MNHEY and CDR2 is SMNVEV (reference sequence). The CDR3 DNA reads as TGTGCCACCTCTTTGGGACTAGCGGGAGCTCAGTTCAATGAGCAGTTCTTC. Its protein is CATSLGLAGAQFNEQFF.

The table lists this clonotype with many counts. The V call is TRBV6-2 or TRBV6-3, the J call TRBJ2-5, with 13 bases that match TRBD2. The CDR3 extends over 15 amino acids. After removal of 8 bases from V and 5 bases from J, the junction contained 8 bases not matched to a gene. Per the germline V gene, CDR1 is MNHEY and CDR2 is SVGEGT. The CDR3, as DNA: TGTGCCAGCGGAGTAGGACTAGCGGGAGACGAGACCCAGTACTTC. Encoded protein: CASGVGLAGDETQYF.